The clone carrying this T cell receptor (beta chain) was observed at least ten times. Its antigen is not known. This sample was included in a study of T-cell reconstitution after alpha-beta-depleted transplantation in children. Unique molecular identifiers were used to barcode this TCRbeta library. A single record per CDR3 protein comes from TCRdb applying MiXCR to the PCR reads. There are a few hundred thousand distinct CDR3 sequences in the sample; 16% occur only once, and 25% to 30% lies in the top ten. The trim removed 5 bases at V and 4 bases at J, leaving 9 bases unmatched. Per germline, CDR1 LGHNA and CDR2 YSLEER. CDR3 length: 15 amino acids. Whole-study findings and limits: The high TCRbeta diversity at day 60 in some patients came from surviving recipient T cells and thymic progenitors. About two months after transplant, alpha-beta T cells reportedly came from several hundred expanded graft clones. One year post-transplant, T-cell counts and diversity were largely derived from T cells produced anew.

The input for sequencing was PBMCs, mostly from graft donor cells, taken 360 days after TCRalphabeta/CD19-depleted stem cell transplant. The TCR sequence derives from a boy younger than two who had a stem cell transplant for Wiskott-Aldrich syndrome, so the T cells may come from the graft donor. The genes are TRBV4-3 and TRBJ2-7; 9 bases are shared with TRBD2. The CDR3 sequence is CASSDGPSGIYEQYF. The CDR3 nucleotides read TGCGCCAGCAGCGACGGCCCTAGCGGGATATACGAGCAGTACTTC.